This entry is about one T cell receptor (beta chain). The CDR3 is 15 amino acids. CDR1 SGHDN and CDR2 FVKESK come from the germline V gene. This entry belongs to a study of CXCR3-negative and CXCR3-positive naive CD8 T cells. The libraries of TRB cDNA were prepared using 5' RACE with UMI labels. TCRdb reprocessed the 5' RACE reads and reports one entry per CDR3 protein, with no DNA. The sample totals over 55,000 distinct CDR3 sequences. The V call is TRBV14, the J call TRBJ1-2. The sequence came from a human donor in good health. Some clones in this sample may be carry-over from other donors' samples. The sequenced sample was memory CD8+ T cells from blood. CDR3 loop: CASSQERGLAYGYTF.